This TCR beta chain was documented in a study of OX40 agonist ivuxolimab in advanced cancers. Study summary: Ivuxolimab, an antibody acting as an agonist of OX40 (CD134), was used to treat patients. Patients with hepatocellular carcinoma, melanoma, renal cell or head and neck cancer made up the dose-escalation patients.

Trimming took 5 bases from V and 3 from J, leaving 15 bases between them. From germline, CDR1 is SGHTA and CDR2 FQGTGA. The CDR3 spans 15 residues. Some clones are missing from TCRdb's copy, which holds only in-frame ones; the method was immunoSEQ multiplex PCR. The repertoire holds about 90,000 clones, with about 89% as singletons. The specimen comprised CD4+ or CD8+ T cells sorted from blood, sampled in a trial of the OX40 agonist ivuxolimab. This clonotype originated in an adult with an advanced solid tumor such as melanoma, head and neck, liver or kidney cancer. The chain has TRBV7-3 and TRBJ2-3; the D call may be TRBD1 or TRBD2 (5 bases each). The DNA for the CDR3 is TGTGCCAGCAGCCCCGACCGGGACGGGACAGATACGCAGTATTTT. Translation gives CASSPDRDGTDTQYF.